These T cell receptor beta chains were read from a single sample in a study of blood T cell repertoires in COVID-19. Using immunoSEQ multiplex PCR, the repertoire was profiled, and TCRdb retains in-frame clones only, with some absent. Of fewer than 150,000 clones in the sample, 70% to 85% are singletons; the top ten hold approximately 11%. The sample comprised peripheral blood. The source of these receptors is a man aged 55 to 69 who had recovered from COVID-19. Both conserved end residues are part of each CDR3. The D gene is left open where the match is weak. Not every row has a clone size; where given, it reads once, few, many or a size class.

V	D	size	J	CDR3	DNA
TRBV4-3	.	.	TRBJ2-3	CASSQELVVRSDTQYF	TGCGCCAGCAGCCAAGAACTAGTTGTTCGCTCAGATACGCAGTATTTT
TRBV15	.	.	TRBJ2-3	CATSRDRFTDTQYF	TGTGCCACCAGCAGAGACAGATTCACAGATACGCAGTATTTT
TRBV4-1	TRBD1	.	TRBJ1-1	CASSRTGGGTEAFF	TGCGCCAGCAGCCGAACAGGGGGAGGTACTGAAGCTTTCTTT
TRBV19	.	.	TRBJ1-1	CASSFTFMNTEAFF	TGTGCCAGTAGTTTCACTTTTATGAACACTGAAGCTTTCTTT
TRBV5-1	TRBD2	.	TRBJ2-3	CASRVIAGGQGDTQYF	TGCGCCAGCAGGGTGATAGCGGGAGGTCAAGGAGATACGCAGTATTTT
TRBV9	.	.	TRBJ2-3	CASSVQGTDTQYF	TGTGCCAGCAGCGTCCAGGGCACAGATACGCAGTATTTT
TRBV6-5	TRBD1	.	TRBJ1-2	CASQGTGNYGYTF	TGTGCCAGCCAAGGGACAGGGAACTATGGCTACACCTTC
TRBV9	.	.	TRBJ2-1	CASSGFQGNEQFF	TGTGCCAGCAGCGGCTTTCAGGGAAATGAGCAGTTCTTC
TRBV7-2	.	few	TRBJ2-7	CASSPPGEIGGYEQYF	TGTGCCAGCAGTCCCCCGGGAGAGATTGGAGGCTACGAGCAGTACTTC
TRBV3-1/TRBV3-2	TRBD2	.	TRBJ2-7	CASGRLASEQYF	TGTGCCAGCGGGAGACTAGCTTCCGAGCAGTACTTC
TRBV7-2	TRBD1	.	TRBJ1-6	CASSFSGTDNSPLHF	TGTGCCAGCAGCTTCTCCGGGACAGATAATTCACCCCTCCACTTT
TRBV3-1/TRBV3-2	.	.	TRBJ2-1	CASSLLSGGSNEQFF	TGTGCCAGCAGCCTCCTAAGCGGAGGGAGCAATGAGCAGTTCTTC
TRBV6-5	.	.	TRBJ1-6	CASRWGRTENSPLHF	TGTGCCAGCAGGTGGGGCCGGACGGAAAATTCACCCCTCCACTTT
TRBV11-2	.	.	TRBJ1-2	CASSFDGAGNGYTF	TGTGCCAGCAGCTTCGACGGGGCGGGAAATGGCTACACCTTC
TRBV5-1	.	.	TRBJ1-1	CASTEGTNTEAFF	TGCGCCAGCACGGAGGGAACGAACACTGAAGCTTTCTTT
TRBV7-2	TRBD1	once	TRBJ2-7	CASSYNAGTGKLQYF	TGTGCCAGCAGTTACAACGCCGGGACAGGGAAATTGCAGTACTTC
TRBV5-1	.	few	TRBJ2-5	CASSREQGSRETQYF	TGCGCCAGCAGCAGAGAACAGGGTAGTCGAGAGACCCAGTACTTC
TRBV19	.	.	TRBJ1-1	CASTRSEGLNTEAFF	TGTGCCAGCACCCGCAGCGAGGGTCTGAACACTGAAGCTTTCTTT
TRBV6-5	.	.	TRBJ1-4	CASSPTAGREKLFF	TGTGCCAGCAGTCCCACGGCGGGTCGGGAAAAACTGTTTTTT
TRBV6-2/TRBV6-3	TRBD2	.	TRBJ2-5	CASSKLAGDLETQYF	TGTGCCAGCAGTAAGCTAGCGGGGGATCTAGAGACCCAGTACTTC
TRBV7-2	TRBD1	.	TRBJ1-1	CASSLEGTGNTEAFF	TGTGCCAGCAGCTTAGAGGGGACAGGGAACACTGAAGCTTTCTTT
TRBV19	TRBD1	.	TRBJ2-1	CASEGQGRNEQFF	TGTGCCAGTGAAGGACAGGGAAGAAATGAGCAGTTCTTC
TRBV15	TRBD1	.	TRBJ2-2	CATAGTGATGELFF	TGTGCCACCGCCGGGACAGGGGCGACCGGGGAGCTGTTTTTT
TRBV27	.	.	TRBJ1-5	CASSPRGTNQPQHF	TGTGCCAGCAGTCCCCGCGGGACCAATCAGCCCCAGCATTTT